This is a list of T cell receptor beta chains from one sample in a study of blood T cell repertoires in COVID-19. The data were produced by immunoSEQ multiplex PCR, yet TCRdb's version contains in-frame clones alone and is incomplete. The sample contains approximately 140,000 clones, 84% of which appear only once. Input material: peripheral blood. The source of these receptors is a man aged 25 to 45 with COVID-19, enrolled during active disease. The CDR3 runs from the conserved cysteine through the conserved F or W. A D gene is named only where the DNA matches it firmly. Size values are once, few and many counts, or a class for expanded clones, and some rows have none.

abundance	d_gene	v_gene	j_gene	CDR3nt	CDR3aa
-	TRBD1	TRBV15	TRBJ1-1	TGTGCCACCAGCAGGGGGGGACAGGACACTGAAGCTTTCTTT	CATSRGGQDTEAFF
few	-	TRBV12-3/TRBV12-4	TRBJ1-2	TGTGCCAGCAGTTTCCACAGGGACTATGGCTACACCTTC	CASSFHRDYGYTF
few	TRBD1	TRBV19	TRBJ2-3	TGTGCCAGTAGTATACGGGACAGGGGATCCACAGATACGCAGTATTTT	CASSIRDRGSTDTQYF
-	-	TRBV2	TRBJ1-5	TGTGCCAGCAGGGGCAGGGAGGATCAGCCCCAGCATTTT	CASRGREDQPQHF
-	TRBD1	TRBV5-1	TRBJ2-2	TGCGCCAGCAGCGAACAGGGGGCCACCGGGGAGCTGTTTTTT	CASSEQGATGELFF
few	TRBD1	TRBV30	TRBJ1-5	TGTGCCTGGGCCGGGACAGGGTCCAATCAGCCCCAGCATTTT	CAWAGTGSNQPQHF
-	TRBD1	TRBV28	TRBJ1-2	TGTGCCAGCAGTTTAATTTGGGCTCCGGGACAGGGGGCACGCAGTGACCTGGTATATGGCTACACCTTC	CASSLIWAPGQGARSDLVYGYTF
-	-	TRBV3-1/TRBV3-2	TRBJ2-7	TGTGCCAGCAGCCAAGGGGTCAGGGCCTCGTGGGAGCAGTACTTC	CASSQGVRASWEQYF
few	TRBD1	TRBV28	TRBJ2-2	TGTGCCAGCAGCCCAGCTGGGAACAGGGGAAGTACCGGGGAGCTGTTTTTT	CASSPAGNRGSTGELFF
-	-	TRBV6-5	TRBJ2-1	TGTGCCAGCAGTTCCGACAGGTCCTACAATGAGCAGTTCTTC	CASSSDRSYNEQFF
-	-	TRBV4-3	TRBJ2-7	TGCGCCAGCAGCCAAGTAACAGGGACGGTCTACGAGCAGTACTTC	CASSQVTGTVYEQYF
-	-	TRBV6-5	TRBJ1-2	TGTGCCAGCACCACAGTACGATATGGCTACACCTTC	CASTTVRYGYTF
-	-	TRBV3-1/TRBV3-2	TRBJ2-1	TGTGCCAGCAGCCATGGACAGCTTAGGTCCTGGGGTGAGCAGTTCTTC	CASSHGQLRSWGEQFF
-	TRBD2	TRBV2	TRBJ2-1	TGTGCCAGCAGTGTTTGGGGGGGGGACAATGAGCAGTTCTTC	CASSVWGGDNEQFF
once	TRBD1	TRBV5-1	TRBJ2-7	TGCGCCAGCAGCTGGGACAGTGGAAGCGCCTCTACCTACGAGCAGTACTTC	CASSWDSGSASTYEQYF
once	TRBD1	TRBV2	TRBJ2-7	TGTGCCAGCGACCCCGGGACAGGGAGTATACACGAGCAGTACTTC	CASDPGTGSIHEQYF
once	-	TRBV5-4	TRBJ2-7	TGTGCCAGCAGCTTGAGGGGGGGCTCCTACGAGCAGTACTTC	CASSLRGGSYEQYF
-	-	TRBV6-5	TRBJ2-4	TGTGCCAGCAGTTACACAACAGGCGAGTACCGGTACTTC	CASSYTTGEYRYF
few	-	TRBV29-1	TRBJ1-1	TGCAGCGTTGATCTGAGTCGGGAAAACACTGAAGCTTTCTTT	CSVDLSRENTEAFF
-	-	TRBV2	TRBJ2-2	TGTGCCAGCCTCCAACCCTCCGGGACCGGGGAGCTGTTTTTT	CASLQPSGTGELFF
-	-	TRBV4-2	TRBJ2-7	TGTGCCAGCAGCCCTCTGAGCCGGGGGAGCTCCTACGAGCAGTACTTC	CASSPLSRGSSYEQYF
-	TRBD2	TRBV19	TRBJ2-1	TGTGCCAGTAGTATGCGCGGGAGCTCCTACAATGAGCAGTTCTTC	CASSMRGSSYNEQFF
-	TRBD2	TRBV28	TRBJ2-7	TGTGCCAGCAGTTTAGGGTTAGGGTTTCTGAAACTAGCGGTTTACGAGCAGTACTTC	CASSLGLGFLKLAVYEQYF
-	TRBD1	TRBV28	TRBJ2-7	TGTGCCAGCTATGGGACAGACGGCTACGAGCAGTACTTC	CASYGTDGYEQYF
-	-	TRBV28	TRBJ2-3	TGTGCCAGCAGTTCTTTCGGTTCTACAGATACGCAGTATTTT	CASSSFGSTDTQYF
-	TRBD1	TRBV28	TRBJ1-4	TGTGCCAGCAGTTCGAACCCGACAGGGACTGAAAAACTGTTTTTT	CASSSNPTGTEKLFF
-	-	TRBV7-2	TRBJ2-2	TGTGCCAGCAGCCCTCGTCGCCCGGGGGGCGGGAGAAGAACCGGGGAGCTGTTTTTT	CASSPRRPGGGRRTGELFF
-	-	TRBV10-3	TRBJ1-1	TGTGCCATCAGCCCTCGGGGGGACACTGAAGCTTTCTTT	CAISPRGDTEAFF
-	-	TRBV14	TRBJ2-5	TGTGCCAGCAGCCAAGATAATCACTCCCAAGAGACCCAGTACTTC	CASSQDNHSQETQYF
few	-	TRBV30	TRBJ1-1	TGTGCCTGGAGTGTCGGATCCGCGGCGACTGAAGCTTTCTTT	CAWSVGSAATEAFF
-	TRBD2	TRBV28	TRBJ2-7	TGTGCCTCGCCAGCGGGAATCGGGGGCGAGCAGTACTTC	CASPAGIGGEQYF
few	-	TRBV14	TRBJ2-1	TGTGCCAGCAGCCAAGAGAGGAGGCATGAGCAGTTCTTC	CASSQERRHEQFF
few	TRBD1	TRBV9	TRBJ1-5	TGTGCCAGCAGCGTAGGAGGGGGCCCCCAGCCCCAGCATTTT	CASSVGGGPQPQHF
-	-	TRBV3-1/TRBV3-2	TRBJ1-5	TGTGCCAGCAGCCCAAGTTCTTCTGTCGGTGGGACTTTTAATAGCAATCAGCCCCAGCATTTT	CASSPSSSVGGTFNSNQPQHF
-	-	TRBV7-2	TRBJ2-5	TGTGCCAGCAGCTTCAGTTACACACGGGGGGAGACCCAGTACTTC	CASSFSYTRGETQYF
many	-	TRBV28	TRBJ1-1	TGTGCCAGCAGTTTACGCTCGCGGGGGGCCCGTACTGAAGCTTTCTTT	CASSLRSRGARTEAFF
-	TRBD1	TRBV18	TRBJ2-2	TGTGCCAGCTCACAAAGACAGGGGCTGAGCACCGGGGAGCTGTTTTTT	CASSQRQGLSTGELFF
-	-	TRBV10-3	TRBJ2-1	TGTGCCGCCCAACCCCGGGTCAGCAATACTAGGAGCTCCTACAATGAGCAGTTCTTC	CAAQPRVSNTRSSYNEQFF
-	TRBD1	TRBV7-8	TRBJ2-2	TGTGCCAGCAGCTTTCCAGGGGGCGGGTCGACCGGGGAGCTGTTTTTT	CASSFPGGGSTGELFF
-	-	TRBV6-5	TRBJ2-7	TGTGCCAGCAGTTATAGCCCGACGACCGCTTCCAACTTC	CASSYSPTTASNF
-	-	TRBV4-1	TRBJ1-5	TGCGCCAGCAGCCAAGAGGAGGAGAAGTATCAGCCCCAGCATTTT	CASSQEEEKYQPQHF